One sample yielded the 10 T cell receptor beta chains listed below, sequenced in a study of CD8+ T cells in alopecia areata. Extraction and reverse transcription of RNA yielded cDNA as the sequencing template. Some clones are missing from TCRdb's copy, which holds only in-frame ones; the method was immunoSEQ multiplex PCR. The sample carries roughly 100,000 clones, approximately 58% recorded once. The sequenced material came from CD4+ T cells sorted from blood. These receptors originate from a human donor in good health.

This clone showed up just a few times. The chain couples TRBV11-2 to TRBJ2-1, with a weak D call TRBD1 (6 bases). The CDR3 runs 16 residues. V lost 1 base, J lost 4 bases, and 14 bases lay in between. Germline-derived CDR1 and CDR2 are SGHAT and FQNNGV. CDR3: CASSLALTGRYNEQFF. CDR3 bases: TGTGCCAGCAGCTTAGCGCTAACAGGGCGGTACAATGAGCAGTTCTTC. Combining the CDR3 with reference TRBV11-2 and TRBJ2-1 gives the whole variable domain EAGVAQSPRYKIIEKRQSVAFWCNPISGHATLYWYQQILGQGPKLLIQFQNNGVVDDSQLPKDRFSAERLKGVDSTLKIQPAKLEDSAVYLCASSLALTGRYNEQFFGPGTRLTVL.

This clone was recorded only once. The V gene is TRBV4-1, the J gene TRBJ1-2; tentative D call: TRBD1 (5 bases). V lost 1 base to trimming and J lost 4 bases, with 13 bases between them. This CDR3 has 15 residues. Germline values: CDR1 MGHRA, CDR2 YSYEKL. CDR3 sequence reads: CASSQAKGSGYGYTF. In nucleotides, the CDR3 is TGCGCCAGCAGCCAAGCTAAGGGGTCGGGCTATGGCTACACCTTC.

The chain is built from TRBV7-2 and TRBJ2-6, with TRBD1 matching over 7 bases. V shed 6 bases and J 3 bases; nucleotides not matched to a gene: 2. The length of the CDR3 is 14 residues. Germline CDR1 SGHTA, CDR2 FQGNSA. The CDR3 DNA reads TGTGCCAGCAGACGACAGGGTGGGGCCAACGTCCTGACTTTC. This translates into CASRRQGGANVLTF.

The chain uses TRBV29-1 and TRBJ1-4, with D possibly being TRBD1 (6 bases). From germline, CDR1 is SQVTM and CDR2 ANQGSEA. The CDR3 is 13 residues long. V was clipped by 4 bases and J by 7 bases, with 13 bases between them. The CDR3 bases are TGCAGCGTTGTCGGGGGAGGGGGTGAAAAACTGTTTTTT. This sequence encodes CSVVGGGGEKLFF.

The J gene is TRBJ2-1, the V gene TRBV6-1; unclear D gene. The CDR3 extends over 12 amino acids. Between the trimmed V and J ends, which lost 6 bases and 5 bases, there was a span of 8 bases. Germline lookup yields CDR1 MNHNS and CDR2 SASEGT. The DNA for the CDR3 is TGTGCCAGCAGGGGTGCGGACAATGAGCAGTTCTTC. Translating it yields CASRGADNEQFF.

CDR3: CAWDSGSYQETQYF. CDR3 DNA sequence: TGTGCCTGGGATTCGGGATCGTACCAAGAGACCCAGTACTTC. The chain uses TRBV30 and TRBJ2-5, with TRBD2 as a possible D gene (5 bases). Germline lookup yields CDR1 GTSNPN and CDR2 SVGIG (reference sequence). The CDR3 loop spans 14 amino acids. Trimming cost V 5 bases and J 0 bases, with 13 bases left between them.

The chain has TRBV2 and TRBJ2-3, with 11 bases matching TRBD2. This CDR3 is 16 amino acids long. The germline gives CDR1 SNHLY, CDR2 FYNNEI. Unmatched junction bases numbered 1, after V lost 2 bases and J lost 0 bases. CDR3: CASSELAGGSTDTQYF. For the CDR3, the DNA is TGTGCCAGCAGTGAACTAGCGGGGGGTAGCACAGATACGCAGTATTTT.

The table lists this clone with a count of one. The chain carries TRBV25-1 and TRBJ1-3; 9 bases align to TRBD1. With 9 bases clipped from V and 3 bases from J, the junction kept 6 bases outside the gene matches. The CDR3 is 14 amino acids. CDR1 and CDR2 (germline): MGHDK, SYGVNS. The CDR3 DNA follows: TGTGCCAGTCAACAGGGGGCTGGTGGAAACACCATATATTTT. Translation gives CASQQGAGGNTIYF.

This chain connects TRBV30 to TRBJ1-5; 7 bases align to TRBD1. The germline CDR1 and CDR2 sequences are GTSNPN and SVGIG (reference sequence). CDR3 size: 13 residues. Germline trimming cut 4 bases from V and 4 bases from J; bases unmatched to any gene: 4. The CDR3 loop is CAWTGQTNQPQHF. In DNA, the CDR3 is TGTGCCTGGACGGGACAGACAAATCAGCCCCAGCATTTT.

V is TRBV7-2 and J is TRBJ2-5; 8 nucleotides line up with TRBD1. The CDR3 covers 14 residues. After removal of 4 bases from V and 5 bases from J, the junction contained 6 bases not matched to a gene. Germline V lookup: CDR1 SGHTA, CDR2 FQGNSA. The CDR3 region has the DNA TGTGCCAGCAGCTCACAGGGGGGCCCTGAGACCCAGTACTTC. It is translated as CASSSQGGPETQYF.